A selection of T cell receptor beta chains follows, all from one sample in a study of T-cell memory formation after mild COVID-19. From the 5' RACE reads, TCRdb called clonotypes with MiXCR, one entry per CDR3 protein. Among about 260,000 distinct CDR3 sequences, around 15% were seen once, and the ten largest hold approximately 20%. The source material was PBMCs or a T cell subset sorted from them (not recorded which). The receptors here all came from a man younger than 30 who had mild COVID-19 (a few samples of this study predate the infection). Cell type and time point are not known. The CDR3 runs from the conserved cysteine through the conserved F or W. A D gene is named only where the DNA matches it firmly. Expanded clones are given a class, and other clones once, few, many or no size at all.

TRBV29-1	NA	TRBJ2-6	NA	CSVERRVGGANVLTF	TGCAGCGTTGAACGGCGAGTTGGTGGGGCCAACGTCCTGACTTTC
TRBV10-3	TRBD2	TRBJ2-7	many	CAISEWGGGPHEQYF	TGTGCCATCAGTGAGTGGGGCGGGGGGCCGCACGAGCAGTACTTC
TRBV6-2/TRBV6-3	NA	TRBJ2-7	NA	CASSLQGIYEQYF	TGTGCCAGCAGTTTACAGGGAATCTACGAGCAGTACTTC
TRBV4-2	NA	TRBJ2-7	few	CASSQDQGMYEQYF	TGTGCCAGCAGCCAAGATCAGGGAATGTACGAGCAGTACTTC
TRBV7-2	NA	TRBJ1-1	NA	CASSWSRRDTEAFF	TGTGCCAGCAGCTGGAGCCGGAGAGACACTGAAGCTTTCTTT
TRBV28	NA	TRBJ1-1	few	CASSLKQLMNTEAFF	TGTGCCAGCAGTTTAAAGCAGTTAATGAACACTGAAGCTTTCTTT
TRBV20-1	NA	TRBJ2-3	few	CSARVEGRETDTQYF	TGCAGTGCTAGAGTAGAAGGGAGAGAGACAGATACGCAGTATTTT
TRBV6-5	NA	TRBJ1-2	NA	CASSSLRDVCGYTF	TGTGCCAGCAGTTCACTCCGGGACGTTTGCGGCTACACCTTC
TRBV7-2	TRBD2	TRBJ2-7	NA	CASYERGVSYEQYF	TGTGCCAGCTACGAGCGGGGGGTCTCCTACGAGCAGTACTTC
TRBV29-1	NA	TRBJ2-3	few	CSVERVGGVGTQYF	TGCAGCGTTGAAAGGGTCGGAGGTGTGGGTACGCAGTATTTT
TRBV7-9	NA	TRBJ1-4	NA	CASARDEKLFF	TGTGCCAGCGCCCGAGATGAAAAACTGTTTTTT
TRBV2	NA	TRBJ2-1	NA	CASRPYESSYNEQFF	TGTGCCAGCAGGCCCTACGAGAGCTCCTACAATGAGCAGTTCTTC
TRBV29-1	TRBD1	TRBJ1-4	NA	CSASGTGDEKLFF	TGCAGCGCCTCCGGGACAGGGGATGAAAAACTGTTTTTT
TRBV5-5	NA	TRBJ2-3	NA	CASSLSVQWDTDTQYF	TGTGCCAGCAGCTTGTCAGTGCAGTGGGACACAGATACGCAGTATTTT
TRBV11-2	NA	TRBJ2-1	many	CASSLGDRRGQFF	TGTGCCAGCAGCTTAGGGGACCGCCGTGGGCAGTTCTTC
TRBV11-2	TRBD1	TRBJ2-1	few	CASRSLDRVGNEQFF	TGTGCCAGCAGAAGCCTGGACAGGGTAGGGAATGAGCAGTTCTTC
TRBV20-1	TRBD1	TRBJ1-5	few	CSARRQGDQPQHF	TGCAGTGCTCGGAGACAGGGAGATCAGCCCCAGCATTTT
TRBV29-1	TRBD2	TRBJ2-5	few	CSAQRGQGNGETQYF	TGCAGCGCCCAGCGGGGGCAGGGGAACGGAGAGACCCAGTACTTC
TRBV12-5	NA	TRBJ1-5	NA	CASGSDSGQPQHF	TGTGCTAGTGGTTCCGACAGCGGTCAGCCCCAGCATTTT
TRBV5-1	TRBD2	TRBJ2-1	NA	CASSEGLANEQFF	TGCGCCAGCAGCGAGGGACTAGCCAATGAGCAGTTCTTC
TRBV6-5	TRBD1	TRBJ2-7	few	CASSYGGTGGEQYF	TGTGCCAGCAGTTACGGAGGGACAGGGGGCGAGCAGTACTTC
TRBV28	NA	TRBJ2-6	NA	CASDRAAESSGANVLTF	TGTGCCAGCGACCGGGCAGCCGAGAGCTCTGGGGCCAACGTCCTGACTTTC
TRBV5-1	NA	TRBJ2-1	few	CASSPPSGQTYNEQFF	TGCGCCAGCAGCCCCCCGAGCGGCCAAACCTACAATGAGCAGTTCTTC
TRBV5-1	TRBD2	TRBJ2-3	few	CASSLGPGAGVSTDTQYF	TGCGCCAGCAGCTTGGGCCCTGGGGCGGGGGTATCCACAGATACGCAGTATTTT
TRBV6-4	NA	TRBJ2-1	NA	CASSDSPGYNEQFF	TGTGCCAGCAGTGACTCGCCGGGTTACAATGAGCAGTTCTTC
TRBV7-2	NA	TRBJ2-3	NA	CASNPRLAGTDTQYF	TGTGCCAGCAACCCCCGTTTAGCGGGCACAGATACGCAGTATTTT
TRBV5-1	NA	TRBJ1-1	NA	CASSLNSNTEAFF	TGCGCCAGCAGCTTAAATTCGAACACTGAAGCTTTCTTT
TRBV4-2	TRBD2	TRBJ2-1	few	CASSQGLAGGPLEQFF	TGTGCCAGCAGCCAAGGACTAGCGGGGGGGCCCCTTGAGCAGTTCTTC
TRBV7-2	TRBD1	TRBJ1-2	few	CASSRWTGDASGYTF	TGTGCCAGCAGCCGGTGGACAGGGGATGCTAGTGGCTACACCTTC
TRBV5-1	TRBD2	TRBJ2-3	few	CASRTSGVDTQYF	TGCGCCAGTAGGACTAGCGGGGTAGATACGCAGTATTTT
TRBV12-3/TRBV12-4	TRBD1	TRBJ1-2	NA	CASSPRGRGRGYGYTF	TGTGCCAGCAGTCCCCGCGGCAGGGGGCGCGGCTATGGCTACACCTTC